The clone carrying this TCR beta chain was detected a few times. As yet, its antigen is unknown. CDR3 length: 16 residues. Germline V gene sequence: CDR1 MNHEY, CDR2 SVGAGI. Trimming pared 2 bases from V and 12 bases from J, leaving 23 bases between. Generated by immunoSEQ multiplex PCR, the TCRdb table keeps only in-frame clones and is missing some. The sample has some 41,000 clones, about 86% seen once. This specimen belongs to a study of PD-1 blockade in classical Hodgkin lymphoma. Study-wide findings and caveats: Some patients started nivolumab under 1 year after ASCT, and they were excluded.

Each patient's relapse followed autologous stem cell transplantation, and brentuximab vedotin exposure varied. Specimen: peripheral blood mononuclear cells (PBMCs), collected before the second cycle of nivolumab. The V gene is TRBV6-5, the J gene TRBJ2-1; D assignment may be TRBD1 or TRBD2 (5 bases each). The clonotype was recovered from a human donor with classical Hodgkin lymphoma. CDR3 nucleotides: TGTGCCAGCAGTTACGTCGGGGCAGGTAAAGGTTCTGGGCAGTTCTTC. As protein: CASSYVGAGKGSGQFF.